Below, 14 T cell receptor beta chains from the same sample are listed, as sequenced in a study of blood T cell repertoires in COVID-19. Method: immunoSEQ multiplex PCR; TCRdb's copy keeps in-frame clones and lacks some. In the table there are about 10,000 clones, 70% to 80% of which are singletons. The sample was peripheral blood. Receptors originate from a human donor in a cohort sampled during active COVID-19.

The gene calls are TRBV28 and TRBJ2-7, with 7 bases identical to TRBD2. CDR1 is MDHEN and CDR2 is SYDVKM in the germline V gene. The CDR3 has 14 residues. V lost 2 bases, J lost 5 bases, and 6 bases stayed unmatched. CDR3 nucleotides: TGTGCCAGCAGTTTAGAGGCAGGGAGGGACGAGCAGTACTTC. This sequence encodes CASSLEAGRDEQYF.

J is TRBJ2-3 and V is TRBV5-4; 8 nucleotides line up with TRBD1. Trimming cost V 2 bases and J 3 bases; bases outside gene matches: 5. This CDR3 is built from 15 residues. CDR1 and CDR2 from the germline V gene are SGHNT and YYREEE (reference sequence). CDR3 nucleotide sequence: TGTGCCAGCAGCTTTCAGGGGGCGTGGACAGATACGCAGTATTTT. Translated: CASSFQGAWTDTQYF.

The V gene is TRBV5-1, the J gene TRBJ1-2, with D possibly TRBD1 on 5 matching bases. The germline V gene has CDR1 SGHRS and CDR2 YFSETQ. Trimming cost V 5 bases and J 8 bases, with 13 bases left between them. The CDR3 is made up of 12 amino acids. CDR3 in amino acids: CASSQGLEGYTF. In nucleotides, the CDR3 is TGCGCCAGCAGTCAGGGACTTGAGGGCTACACCTTC.

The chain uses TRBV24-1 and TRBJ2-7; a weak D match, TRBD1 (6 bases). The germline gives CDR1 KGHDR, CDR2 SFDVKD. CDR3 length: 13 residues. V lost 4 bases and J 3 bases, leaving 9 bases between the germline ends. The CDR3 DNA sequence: TGTGCCACCAGTGACGGGGACAACTACGAGCAGTACTTC. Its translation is CATSDGDNYEQYF.

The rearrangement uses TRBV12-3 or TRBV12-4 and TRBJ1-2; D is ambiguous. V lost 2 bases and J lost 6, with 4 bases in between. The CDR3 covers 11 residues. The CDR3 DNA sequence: TGTGCCAGCAGTTTATTAGATGGCTACACCTTC. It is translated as CASSLLDGYTF.

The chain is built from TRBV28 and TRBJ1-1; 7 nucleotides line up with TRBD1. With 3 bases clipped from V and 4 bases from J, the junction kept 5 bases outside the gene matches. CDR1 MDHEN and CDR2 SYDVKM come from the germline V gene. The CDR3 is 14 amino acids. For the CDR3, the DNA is TGTGCCAGCAGTTTGCCAACAGGGGTCACTGAAGCTTTCTTT. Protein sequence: CASSLPTGVTEAFF.

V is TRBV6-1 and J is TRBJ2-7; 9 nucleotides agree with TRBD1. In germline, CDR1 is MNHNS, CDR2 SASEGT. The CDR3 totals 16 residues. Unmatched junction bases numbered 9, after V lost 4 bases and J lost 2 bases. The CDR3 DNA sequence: TGTGCCAGCAGTGTATCGGGACAGGGCTCTGCCTACGAGCAGTACTTC. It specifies CASSVSGQGSAYEQYF.

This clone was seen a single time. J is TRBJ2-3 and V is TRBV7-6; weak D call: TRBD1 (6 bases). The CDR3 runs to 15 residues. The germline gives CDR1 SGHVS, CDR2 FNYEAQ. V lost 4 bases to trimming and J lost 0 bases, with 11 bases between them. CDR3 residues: CASSSRGLSTDTQYF. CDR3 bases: TGTGCCAGCAGCTCCAGGGGCTTAAGCACAGATACGCAGTATTTT.

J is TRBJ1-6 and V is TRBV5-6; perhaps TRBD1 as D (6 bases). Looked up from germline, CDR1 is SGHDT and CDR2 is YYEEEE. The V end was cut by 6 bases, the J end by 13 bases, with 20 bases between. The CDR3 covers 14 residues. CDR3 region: CASNLQGPAGPLHF. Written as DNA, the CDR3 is TGTGCCAGCAACTTACAGGGCCCAGCTGGGCCCCTCCACTTT.

The CDR3 region has the DNA TGTGCCAGTAGGACACAGGGTAGAGGGGATGAAAAACTGTTTTTT. It is translated as CASRTQGRGDEKLFF. This chain links TRBV19 with TRBJ1-4; D is perhaps TRBD1 (6 bases). V was cut by 6 bases and J by 6 bases, with 17 bases left in between. CDR1 is LNHDA and CDR2 is SQIVND in the germline V gene (reference sequence). CDR3 length: 15 residues. The complete variable domain, with remaining parts taken from reference TRBV19 and TRBJ1-4, reads DGGITQSPKYLFRKEGQNVTLSCEQNLNHDAMYWYRQDPGQGLRLIYYSQIVNDFQKGDIAEGYSVSREKKESFPLTVTSAQKNPTAFYLCASRTQGRGDEKLFFGSGTQLSVL.

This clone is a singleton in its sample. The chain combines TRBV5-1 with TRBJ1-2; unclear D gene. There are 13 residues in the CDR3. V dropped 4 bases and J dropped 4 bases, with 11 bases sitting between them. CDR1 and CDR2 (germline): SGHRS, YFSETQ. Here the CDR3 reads CASSPPGGYGYTF. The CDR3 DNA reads TGCGCCAGCAGCCCGCCCGGCGGCTATGGCTACACCTTC.

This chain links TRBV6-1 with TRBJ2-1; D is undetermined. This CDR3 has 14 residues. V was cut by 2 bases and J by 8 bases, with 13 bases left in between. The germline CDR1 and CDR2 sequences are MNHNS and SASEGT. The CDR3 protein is CASSELGRVDEQFF. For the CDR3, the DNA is TGTGCCAGCAGTGAACTCGGTCGGGTGGATGAGCAGTTCTTC.

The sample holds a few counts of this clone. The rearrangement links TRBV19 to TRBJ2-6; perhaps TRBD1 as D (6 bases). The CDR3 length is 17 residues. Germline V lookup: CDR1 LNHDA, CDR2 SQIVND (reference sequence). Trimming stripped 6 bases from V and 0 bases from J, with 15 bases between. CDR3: CASSQDRSISGANVLTF. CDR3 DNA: TGTGCCAGTAGCCAGGACAGATCCATCTCTGGGGCCAACGTCCTGACTTTC.

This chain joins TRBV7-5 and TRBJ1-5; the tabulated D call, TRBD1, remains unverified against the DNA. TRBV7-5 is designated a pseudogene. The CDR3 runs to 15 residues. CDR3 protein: CARSLRGRGNQPQHF. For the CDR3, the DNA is TGTGCCAGAAGCTTAAGGGGGCGAGGCAATCAGCCCCAGCATTTT.